This TCR beta chain was observed in a study of CD8 T cells in Susac syndrome (dated by TCRdb to between 2018 and 2021). Regarding the study in general: Repertoire sequencing was used to test whether CD8+ T cell activation and differentiation in Susac syndrome was antigen driven.

Cut back by 6 bases and 6 bases, the V and J ends lie 14 bases apart. Including cysteine and phenylalanine, the CDR3 has 13 amino acids. CDR3 DNA only is kept here, 39 bases in frame from base 1. The germline V gene encodes CDR1 SNHLY and CDR2 FYNNEI. What the work shows at the level of the full study, not this receptor alone: The number of individuals in the TCR sequencing and HLA analysis was acknowledged as relatively small.

RNA was extracted using the RNeasy kit, and roughly 0.5 to 1 microgram was reverse transcribed with random hexamers. TCR beta CDR3 regions were amplified with the immunoSEQ multiplex PCR assay covering 54 Vbeta and 13 Jbeta segments. PCR amplification bias was corrected using a synthetic template baseline for primer optimization and computational correction. On the study's bioinformatics: Only productive sequences were kept, with reads annotated to V, D and J genes according to IMGT and analyzed in immunoSEQ Analyzer. Clonality was calculated as one minus the Shannon entropy normalized by log2 of the number of productive unique sequences. For each patient and control, public and private clones were evaluated among the 100 most prevalent clones. Clones were defined as Susac-specific if absent from the healthy and MS cohorts, from 1052 published viral clones and from other ImmuneACCESS disease sequences. The raw public data were reprocessed by TCRdb itself: fastp quality trimming at Q25, MiXCR clonotype calling, in-frame beta chains only. Identical CDR3 proteins give one entry, which carries the most common genes and DNA. TCRdb's processing, not the study's, gives the V and J calls here. The sample table shows about 140,000 distinct CDR3 sequences, and roughly 94% are seen once. Over 0.07% of the sample goes to the ten largest clones.

Comment on this clonotype: It lacks a known antigen. Base-call qualities are not available, and no considerably larger clone is one nucleotide away.

Peripheral blood CD8+ and CD4+ T cells from healthy donors, Susac syndrome patients and multiple sclerosis patients were profiled by high-throughput TCR beta sequencing. The healthy donors served as controls matched for age and sex. Bulk CD8+ and CD4+ T cells were purified magnetically by negative isolation, whereas CD8+ TEMRA cells were enriched by FACS. Blood was drawn into EDTA tubes, processed within 24 hours, and PBMCs were isolated by density gradient centrifugation. PBMCs destined for TCR sequencing were cryopreserved in liquid nitrogen and later thawed in a 37 °C water bath. The sorted or isolated CD4+, CD8+ and CD8+ TEMRA cells reached a purity of at least 90%.

This clonotype originated in a human donor in good health. Recombination joined TRBV2 with TRBJ1-2; the D segment cannot be called with confidence. The material sequenced was CD4+ T cells from PBMCs. The DNA reads TGTGCCAGCAGCAACTTCGGACGGAATGGCTACACCTTC. Translated, this gives CASSNFGRNGYTF. This CDR3, with the reference TRBV2 and TRBJ1-2 proteins standing in past its ends, gives the full variable domain EPEVTQTPSHQVTQMGQEVILRCVPISNHLYFYWYRQILGQKVEFLVSFYNNEISEKSEIFDDQFSVERPDGSNFTLKIRSTKLEDSAMYFCASSNFGRNGYTFGSGTRLTVV.